The clone carrying this TCR beta chain has at least ten counts. Its antigen is still unknown. To make TCR beta libraries, researchers used iRepertoire HTBI primers and Arm-PCR of CDR3 regions. TCRdb called the multiplex PCR reads again in MiXCR, with one record for every CDR3 protein. The sample lists under 300,000 distinct CDR3 sequences, around 17% occurring once. The time point: newly diagnosed GD, antithyroid drugs for less than 3 months. There was RNA extracted from PBMCs, and the TCR library was made from it. These data are taken from a study of regulatory T cells in long-lasting Graves disease. Findings and limits, study-wide: Persistent patients shared more public clonotypes (approximately 2,500) than new patients (about 1,000). Researchers reported studying only peripheral blood, not thyroid tissue.

The CDR3 consists of 16 residues. J gave up 4 bases and V 6 bases, and 8 bases lay outside the gene matches. Sample: peripheral blood mononuclear cells (PBMCs), taken at new diagnosis, from a patient treated with antithyroid drugs. The clonotype originates from a female donor with Graves disease. V gene TRBV12-3 or TRBV12-4 combines with J gene TRBJ2-1; TRBD2 agrees at 11 bases. CDR3 bases: TGTGCCAGCAGACCAGGGACTAGCGGAGCTTACAATGAGCAGTTCTTC. It yields the protein CASRPGTSGAYNEQFF.